The next 32 T cell receptor beta chains were all read from a single sample in a study of cytomegalovirus exposure and HLA in healthy donors (dated by TCRdb to the late 2010s). Library prep was done by the immunoSEQ multiplex PCR assay. A mixture of 60 forward primers for TCR Vbeta segments and 13 reverse primers for TCR Jbeta segments was used in the multiplex PCR. The table comes from immuneACCESS by way of TCRdb, which keeps in-frame sequences with V and J called. Part of the clones is missing from these tables; in studies checked, under half for an unresolved V gene and the rest for unknown reasons. Within this sample are about 200,000 clones, with 86% of them counted one time only. The top ten hold less than 0.35% of the sample. The sequenced sample consisted of PBMCs. The receptor source for this set is a woman aged 30 to 39 in good health and CMV-seronegative.

The CDR3 reads CASSFSADRSGYTF. The CDR3 DNA sequence: TGTGCCAGCAGCTTTTCTGCGGACAGGTCTGGCTACACCTTC. The chain carries TRBV7-2 and TRBJ1-2; 7 bases agree with TRBD1. The ends lost 3 bases at V and 7 bases at J; junction bases unmatched: 8. Germline assignment: CDR1 SGHTA and CDR2 FQGNSA. The CDR3 totals 14 residues.

The rearrangement links TRBV5-4 to TRBJ2-5, with a tentative D call TRBD1 (6 bases). The CDR3 extends over 16 amino acids. V was pared by 4 bases and J by 2 bases, with 18 bases between. Germline lookup yields CDR1 SGHNT and CDR2 YYREEE (reference sequence). The DNA of the CDR3 is TGTGCCAGCAGCCCCGCCGGTTTGGACAGACAAGAGACCCAGTACTTC. Residues: CASSPAGLDRQETQYF.

The chain couples TRBV29-1 to TRBJ2-1; the D is unclear. The CDR3 is 14 residues long. V lost 4 bases and J lost 1, with 11 bases in between. Germline lookup yields CDR1 SQVTM and CDR2 ANQGSEA. DNA of the CDR3: TGCAGCGTTGTGAACCCCCTATCCTACAATGAGCAGTTCTTC. Amino acid sequence: CSVVNPLSYNEQFF.

This clone appeared once. The chain has TRBV7-3 and TRBJ2-3; the D gene is possibly TRBD2 (5 bases). Trimming pared 1 base from V and 3 bases from J, leaving 14 bases between. The germline gives CDR1 SGHTA, CDR2 FQGTGA. The CDR3 runs 16 residues. The CDR3 is CASSLKEEVGTDTQYF. Here the CDR3 DNA reads TGTGCCAGCAGCTTAAAAGAGGAGGTAGGTACAGATACGCAGTATTTT.

The V gene is TRBV29-1, the J gene TRBJ2-5; tentatively, D is TRBD2 (6 bases). The CDR3 has 12 residues. CDR1 is SQVTM and CDR2 is ANQGSEA in the germline V gene. The germline V and J ends were trimmed by 3 bases and 4 bases, with 9 bases remaining between them. CDR3 amino acids: CSVDPGGETQYF. CDR3 DNA sequence: TGCAGCGTTGACCCCGGGGGAGAGACCCAGTACTTC.

The rearrangement uses TRBV5-4 and TRBJ2-5, with TRBD1 as a possible D gene (5 bases). The CDR3 is made up of 13 amino acids. Between the trimmed V and J ends, which lost 4 bases and 5 bases, there was a span of 12 bases. The V gene's germline CDR1 is SGHNT and CDR2 YYREEE (reference sequence). The CDR3 sequence is CASSPPGLETQYF. The CDR3 coding sequence is TGTGCCAGCAGCCCTCCAGGGTTGGAGACCCAGTACTTC. The complete variable domain, with remaining parts taken from reference TRBV5-4 and TRBJ2-5, reads ETGVTQSPTHLIKTRGQQVTLRCSSQSGHNTVSWYQQALGQGPQFIFQYYREEENGRGNFPPRFSGLQFPNYSSELNVNALELDDSALYLCASSPPGLETQYFGPGTRLLVL.

V gene TRBV5-6 combines with J gene TRBJ2-7; the match to TRBD1 covers 7 bases. The CDR3 has 14 residues. CDR1 and CDR2 (germline): SGHDT, YYEEEE. The J segment lost 1 base and the V segment lost 3 bases, leaving 4 bases of the junction unmatched. The CDR3 here is CASSYGTDSYEQYF. CDR3 DNA: TGTGCCAGCAGCTATGGGACAGATTCCTACGAGCAGTACTTC.

This clone was recorded once. This chain connects TRBV9 to TRBJ2-2; D is uncertain. The CDR3 has 14 residues. V lost 0 bases and J lost 6, with 9 bases in between. CDR1 is SGDLS, CDR2 YYNGEE, per germline. CDR3 bases: TGTGCCAGCAGCGTAGTCTATGGGCCCGGGGAGCTGTTTTTT. It yields the protein CASSVVYGPGELFF.

This chain uses TRBV5-4 with TRBJ1-1; D unresolved. The germline V gene has CDR1 SGHNT and CDR2 YYREEE (reference sequence). This CDR3 region has 13 residues. Trimming shortened V by 6 bases and J by 1 base, and 10 bases separated the two germline ends. The CDR3 DNA reads TGTGCCAGCACCCTTGGAGGGAACACTGAAGCTTTCTTT. Translating gives CASTLGGNTEAFF.

This clone occurred once. This chain uses TRBV7-6 with TRBJ2-7, with a tentative D call TRBD2 (5 bases). Germline V gives CDR1 SGHVS, CDR2 FNYEAQ. This CDR3 is 14 amino acids long. V lost 3 bases and J lost 3, with 12 bases in between. CDR3 nucleotides: TGTGCCAGCAGCTTCGCCAATCGGGGCTACGAGCAGTACTTC. It encodes CASSFANRGYEQYF.

V gene TRBV6-6 combines with J gene TRBJ1-2; unclear D gene. The CDR3 covers 15 residues. Between the trimmed V and J ends, which lost 2 bases and 0 bases, there was a span of 10 bases. The V gene's germline CDR1 is MNHNY and CDR2 SVGAGI (reference sequence). The CDR3 sequence is CASSYSPVANYGYTF. Here the CDR3 DNA reads TGTGCCAGCAGTTACAGCCCGGTAGCTAACTATGGCTACACCTTC.

The chain has TRBV5-1 and TRBJ1-1; D is possibly TRBD1 (5 bases). The germline V gene encodes CDR1 SGHRS and CDR2 YFSETQ. The CDR3 extends over 16 amino acids. V lost 3 bases, J lost 3 bases, and 18 bases lay in between. The DNA of the CDR3 is TGCGCCAGCAGCTGGCTTCGGGGGACCTGGGACACTGAAGCTTTCTTT. This encodes CASSWLRGTWDTEAFF.

The sample holds a few counts of this clone. The chain employs TRBV2 and TRBJ2-7; no clear D gene. Trimming removed 4 bases at V and 7 bases at J, with 20 bases between. This CDR3 has 15 amino acids. The germline CDR1 and CDR2 sequences are SNHLY and FYNNEI. This CDR3 reads CASSAIRVRGREQYF. The CDR3 DNA follows: TGTGCCAGCAGTGCCATCCGGGTTAGAGGAAGGGAGCAGTACTTC. The full variable domain, rest sourced from reference TRBV2 and TRBJ2-7, is EPEVTQTPSHQVTQMGQEVILRCVPISNHLYFYWYRQILGQKVEFLVSFYNNEISEKSEIFDDQFSVERPDGSNFTLKIRSTKLEDSAMYFCASSAIRVRGREQYFGPGTRLTVT.

V is TRBV15 and J is TRBJ2-7; TRBD2 is a possible D gene (6 bases). The germline gives CDR1 LNHNV, CDR2 YYDKDF (reference sequence). CDR3 length: 14 amino acids. The V and J ends lost 8 bases and 7 bases respectively, with 21 bases between them. This CDR3 is CATSRGTPAGEQYF. In DNA, the CDR3 is TGTGCCACCTCCAGAGGGACGCCCGCGGGAGAGCAGTACTTC.

This sequence joins TRBV4-1 and TRBJ2-5, with a tentative D call TRBD2 (5 bases). V was shortened by 1 base and J by 4 bases, with 7 bases between the two germline ends. The CDR3 sequence is 13 residues long. In germline, CDR1 is MGHRA, CDR2 YSYEKL. The CDR3 DNA is TGCGCCAGCAGCCAAGGACGGGGAGAGACCCAGTACTTC. Translating gives CASSQGRGETQYF.

The CDR3 protein is CATSRIFFTGIGGYTF. The CDR3 nucleotides are TGTGCCACCAGCAGGATTTTTTTTACAGGGATCGGTGGCTACACCTTC. V is TRBV15 and J is TRBJ1-2; TRBD1 is a possible D gene (6 bases). The V gene's germline CDR1 is LNHNV and CDR2 YYDKDF (reference sequence). Trimming took off 3 bases at V and 7 bases at J, with 21 bases between the two ends. This CDR3 comprises 16 residues.

This chain joins TRBV6-1 and TRBJ1-3; no reliable D call. CDR1 and CDR2 from the germline V gene are MNHNS and SASEGT. There are 14 residues in the CDR3. The germline V and J ends were trimmed by 7 bases and 0 bases, with 10 bases remaining between them. The CDR3 loop reads CASIIGSSGNTIYF. The CDR3 DNA reads TGTGCCAGCATTATCGGGAGCTCTGGAAACACCATATATTTT.

This clone has more than one count but fewer than ten. J is TRBJ2-1 and V is TRBV19; 7 nucleotides match TRBD1. Germline lookup yields CDR1 LNHDA and CDR2 SQIVND (reference sequence). V dropped 4 bases and J dropped 7; count of bases not matched to a gene: 4. There are 13 residues in the CDR3. The CDR3 coding sequence is TGTGCCAGTAGTACCGACAGGGAGAATGAGCAGTTCTTC. Translation: CASSTDRENEQFF.

This clone was detected only a few times. V usage is TRBV5-1 and J usage is TRBJ2-1, with TRBD2 matching over 10 bases. Germline CDR1 reads SGHRS; CDR2 reads YFSETQ. There are 19 residues in the CDR3. The trim removed 6 bases at V and 2 bases at J, leaving 17 bases unmatched. CDR3 in amino acids: CASTNKWSGGARTYNEQFF. CDR3 nucleotide sequence: TGCGCCAGCACCAATAAGTGGAGCGGGGGGGCCCGTACCTACAATGAGCAGTTCTTC.

The chain uses TRBV6-5 and TRBJ2-7; 7 positions agree with TRBD1. V lost 5 bases to trimming and J lost 7 bases; unmatched junction nucleotides: 11. The germline gives CDR1 MNHEY, CDR2 SVGAGI. This CDR3 has 14 amino acids. The CDR3 DNA reads TGTGCCAGCAGTCGCCTGACAGGGTTTCTAGAGCAGTACTTC. Its translation: CASSRLTGFLEQYF.

The rearrangement uses TRBV7-9 and TRBJ2-7; TRBD1 matches 8 bases. This CDR3 is 14 amino acids long. Germline lookup yields CDR1 SEHNR and CDR2 FQNEAQ (reference sequence). J lost 3 bases, V lost 1 base, and 2 bases had no gene match. As DNA, the CDR3 is TGTGCCAGCAGCTTAGGGACAGGGCACTACGAGCAGTACTTC. This translates into CASSLGTGHYEQYF.

This clone was recorded only once. The gene calls are TRBV2 and TRBJ2-3, with 12 bases identical to TRBD2. The CDR3 length is 17 residues. The ends lost 3 bases at V and 3 bases at J; junction bases unmatched: 7. Germline CDR1 SNHLY, CDR2 FYNNEI. The chain's CDR3 is CASSDFGLAGLTDTQYF. CDR3 sequence (DNA): TGTGCCAGCAGTGATTTCGGACTAGCGGGGTTAACAGATACGCAGTATTTT. The full variable domain, its missing parts supplied by reference TRBV2 and TRBJ2-3, is EPEVTQTPSHQVTQMGQEVILRCVPISNHLYFYWYRQILGQKVEFLVSFYNNEISEKSEIFDDQFSVERPDGSNFTLKIRSTKLEDSAMYFCASSDFGLAGLTDTQYFGPGTRLTVL.

In regard to this clone: An end of the junction does not agree with germline; a read error may underlie this. This chain links TRBV7-7 with TRBJ2-1; 7 bases fit TRBD1. The CDR3 consists of 14 residues. Per the germline V gene, CDR1 is SSHAT and CDR2 is FNYEAQ (reference sequence). CDR3 sequence reads: CASSSRQGSIEQFF. CDR3 DNA sequence: TGTGCTAGCAGCTCAAGACAGGGTTCGATTGAGCAGTTCTTC.

This chain uses TRBV5-1 with TRBJ2-1; 12 positions match TRBD2. This CDR3 has 15 residues. Germline-derived CDR1 and CDR2 are SGHRS and YFSETQ. Trimming cost V 4 bases and J 7 bases; bases outside gene matches: 6. The CDR3 DNA reads as TGCGCCAGCAGCCCGGGGACTAGCGGGCCTAATGAGCAGTTCTTC. Translated: CASSPGTSGPNEQFF.

This chain uses TRBV10-3 with TRBJ2-3; possible D gene TRBD1, 6 bases. This CDR3 spans 14 amino acids. Germline-derived CDR1 and CDR2 are ENHRY and SYGVKD. V was pared by 0 bases and J by 4 bases, with 8 bases between. DNA for the CDR3: TGTGCCATCAGTGAGTCCACAGGGTCAGATACGCAGTATTTT. It yields the protein CAISESTGSDTQYF.

V gene TRBV5-4 combines with J gene TRBJ2-3; D is ambiguous. V was cut by 1 base and J by 0 bases, with 9 bases left in between. This CDR3 comprises 15 residues. The germline V gene has CDR1 SGHNT and CDR2 YYREEE (reference sequence). Here the CDR3 DNA reads TGTGCCAGCAGCTTGCTAGGATATAGCACAGATACGCAGTATTTT. Translation gives CASSLLGYSTDTQYF.

On this clone itself: The junction does not match germline at one end; this may be a read error. The V call is TRBV28, the J call TRBJ2-3; no clear D gene. Germline V gives CDR1 MDHEN, CDR2 SYDVKM. The CDR3 extends over 15 amino acids. This CDR3 is CASSLFSVRTDTQYF. In nucleotides, the CDR3 is TGTGCCAGCAGCTTATTTAGTGTGCGCACAGATACGCAGTATTTT.

The J gene is TRBJ2-3, the V gene TRBV29-1, with D tentatively TRBD2 (7 bases). V dropped 4 bases and J dropped 4 bases, with 12 bases sitting between them. The CDR3 loop spans 13 amino acids. CDR1 is SQVTM, CDR2 ANQGSEA, per germline. CDR3 amino acids: CSVVEGGSDTQYF. DNA of the CDR3: TGCAGCGTTGTAGAGGGGGGGTCAGATACGCAGTATTTT.

A few counts support this clone. This chain connects TRBV7-9 to TRBJ2-7; possible D gene TRBD1, 6 bases. V lost 5 bases to trimming and J lost 0 bases, with 11 bases between them. The length of the CDR3 is 14 residues. Germline CDR1 is SEHNR and CDR2 is FQNEAQ (reference sequence). CDR3 region: CASSQQGYSYEQYF. Here the CDR3 DNA reads TGTGCCAGCAGCCAACAGGGTTACTCCTACGAGCAGTACTTC.

This clone has only a few counts. This chain uses TRBV5-6 with TRBJ1-4; 7 nucleotides align to TRBD1. The CDR3 runs 17 residues. V lost 0 bases and J lost 6; bases outside the gene matches: 11. Germline CDR1 is SGHDT and CDR2 is YYEEEE. This chain's CDR3 is CASSLVGDTGTDEKLFF. CDR3 DNA: TGTGCCAGCAGCTTGGTAGGGGACACCGGGACAGATGAAAAACTGTTTTTT.

V and J are TRBV2 and TRBJ1-2; TRBD1 agrees at 8 bases. This CDR3 has 13 amino acids. V was clipped by 6 bases and J by 6 bases; unmatched bases: 6. Germline V gene data show CDR1 as SNHLY and CDR2 as FYNNEI. The CDR3 region is CASRLQGEDGYTF. DNA for the CDR3: TGTGCCAGCAGGCTACAGGGGGAAGATGGCTACACCTTC.

The V call is TRBV19, the J call TRBJ2-1, with TRBD2 identical over 10 bases. The CDR3 has 15 residues. Germline V lookup: CDR1 LNHDA, CDR2 SQIVND (reference sequence). V lost 5 bases to trimming and J lost 4 bases; unmatched junction nucleotides: 5. The CDR3 spells CASSVTSGDYNEQFF. CDR3 sequence (DNA): TGTGCCAGTAGTGTTACTAGCGGGGATTACAATGAGCAGTTCTTC.